These 11 T cell receptor beta chains came from one sample sequenced in a study of T cells in Graves' hyperthyroidism and ophthalmopathy. Amplification of TCR beta CDR3 regions was performed using RNA transcripts as template. In the first-round RT-PCR of the TCR CDR3, the HTBI primer set was used. TCRdb independently ran MiXCR on the multiplex PCR reads; one entry per CDR3 protein. The sample holds about 420,000 distinct CDR3 sequences, 15% to 18% seen once. Sample: blood. The source of these receptors is a woman between 18 and 29 years old with Graves' hyperthyroidism.

This clonotype was picked up many times. This chain joins TRBV3-1 and TRBJ1-6; the D is unclear. The CDR3 has 13 residues. The V and J ends lost 1 base and 10 bases respectively, with 8 bases between them. Germline V gene lookup returns CDR1 LGHDT and CDR2 YNNKEL (reference sequence). Written as DNA, the CDR3 is TGTGCCAGCAGCCAAGGCAAGGAGTCACCCCTCCACTTT. This gives the protein CASSQGKESPLHF.

This clonotype was detected many times. The gene calls are TRBV20-1 and TRBJ2-3, with 8 bases matching TRBD2. V trimming: 4 bases; J trimming: 4 bases; junction bases outside the gene matches: 7. Germline V lookup: CDR1 DFQATT, CDR2 SNEGSKA (reference sequence). The CDR3 spans 14 residues. The CDR3 reads CSAKRLAHSDTQYF. DNA of the CDR3: TGCAGTGCTAAGAGACTAGCGCATTCAGATACGCAGTATTTT.

This clonotype has ten or more counts. V usage is TRBV27 and J usage is TRBJ2-3; 12 bases line up with TRBD1. With 5 bases clipped from V and 3 bases from J, the junction kept 6 bases outside the gene matches. From germline, CDR1 is MNHEY and CDR2 SMNVEV (reference sequence). The CDR3 sequence is 16 residues long. CDR3 DNA: TGTGCCAGCAGTCCCACGGGACAGGGGGCTACAGATACGCAGTATTTT. Translating gives CASSPTGQGATDTQYF.

This clonotype was seen only a few times. This sequence joins TRBV6-1 and TRBJ1-6; D gene ambiguous. Germline V gene lookup returns CDR1 MNHNS and CDR2 SASEGT. The CDR3 has 12 residues. V lost 6 bases, J lost 10 bases, and 10 bases lay in between. The CDR3 is CASSLGGSPLHF. Written as DNA, the CDR3 is TGTGCCAGCAGCCTTGGTGGGTCACCCCTCCACTTT.

This clonotype has at least ten counts. This rearrangement joins TRBV7-8 to TRBJ2-1; D is ambiguous. The assigned J gene may be wrong: the sequence end matches TRBJ2-7 better. CDR1 is SGHVS, CDR2 FQNEAQ, per germline. This CDR3 has 11 residues. The CDR3 DNA follows: TGTGCCAGCAGCTCCCACAGAGAGCAGTACTTC. Translating gives CASSSHREQYF.

This chain uses TRBV20-1 with TRBJ1-5; D is unresolved. This CDR3 spans 14 amino acids. CDR1 is DFQATT, CDR2 SNEGSKA, per germline (reference sequence). V was cut by 1 base and J by 0 bases, with 7 bases left in between. Here the CDR3 reads CSARGPYSNQPQHF. The DNA of the CDR3 is TGCAGTGCTAGAGGTCCATATAGCAATCAGCCCCAGCATTTT.

The table lists this clonotype with many counts. The V and J genes are TRBV28 and TRBJ1-4; D not certain. The germline V gene has CDR1 MDHEN and CDR2 SYDVKM. V lost 7 bases and J lost 10, with 19 bases in between. This CDR3 has 14 amino acids. The CDR3 bases are TGTGCCAGCACCGCGTCCTGGGAGGGAGGAAAACTGTTTTTT. It is translated as CASTASWEGGKLFF.

The V and J genes are TRBV12-3 or TRBV12-4 and TRBJ1-1; D ambiguous. V shed 6 bases and J shed 7 bases, with 6 bases lying between them. The CDR3 loop spans 10 amino acids. CDR3 sequence (DNA): TGTGCCAGCAGCGAGTATGAAGCTTTCTTT. This encodes CASSEYEAFF.

In this sample, this clonotype turned up a few times. The gene calls are TRBV29-1 and TRBJ2-7; unclear D gene. This CDR3 is built from 12 residues. V lost 4 bases and J 6 bases, leaving 13 bases between the germline ends. CDR1 is SQVTM and CDR2 is ANQGSEA in the germline V gene. CDR3 protein: CSVAVDPSEQYF. CDR3 DNA sequence: TGCAGCGTTGCTGTCGATCCGAGCGAGCAGTACTTC.

The DNA of the CDR3 is TGTGCCAGCAGCGCGGGGGGGATCAGGCCCCAGCATTTT. Translating gives CASSAGGIRPQHF. The chain employs TRBV6-1 and TRBJ1-5, with D tentatively TRBD1 (5 bases). The germline CDR1 and CDR2 sequences are MNHNS and SASEGT. The length of the CDR3 is 13 residues. V dropped 6 bases and J dropped 9 bases, with 15 bases sitting between them.

V is TRBV10-1 and J is TRBJ1-2; 8 bases map to TRBD1. Germline CDR1 reads WNHNN; CDR2 reads SYGVQD (reference sequence). The CDR3 is made up of 17 amino acids. V was clipped by 7 bases and J by 4 bases; unmatched bases: 17. CDR3 sequence: CASISFQEQGAGYGYTF. DNA for the CDR3: TGCGCCAGCATTAGCTTTCAGGAGCAGGGGGCCGGCTATGGCTACACCTTC.